This T cell receptor beta chain was sequenced during a study of blood T cell repertoires in COVID-19. The method was immunoSEQ multiplex PCR; TCRdb's version includes in-frame clones alone and lacks a portion of them. The sample lists 180,000 or so clones; approximately 85% were seen once. CDR1 and CDR2 (germline): SGHAT, FQNNGV. The CDR3 spans 14 residues. The V gene lost 0 bases and the J gene lost 4 bases, with 9 bases spanning the gap. The TCR comes from a woman in her sixties with acute or convalescent COVID-19. The sequencing input was peripheral blood. The chain carries TRBV11-2 and TRBJ1-2; D remains ambiguous. CDR3 nucleotide sequence: TGTGCCAGCAGCTTAGACAGGCTGACCTATGGCTACACCTTC. Translating it yields CASSLDRLTYGYTF.